A selection of T cell receptor beta chains follows, all from one sample in a study of blood T cell repertoires in COVID-19. This table comes from immunoSEQ multiplex PCR, and its TCRdb copy is limited to in-frame clones, with some not included. The sample carries tens of thousands of clones, over 70% recorded once. The sequencing sample was made of peripheral blood. The receptors originated from a human donor in a cohort sampled during active COVID-19. Each CDR3 is given with its conserved first and last residue. The order of the fields is CDR3 protein, V gene.

CDR3aa: CATSGQGGYNEQFF
v_gene: TRBV24-1

CDR3aa: CASSYALRGGNGYTF
v_gene: TRBV6-2/TRBV6-3

CDR3aa: CASSYQGANGYTF
v_gene: TRBV6-5

CDR3aa: CASSLQLGRNYGYTF
v_gene: TRBV28

CDR3aa: CASSWEGYYGYTF
v_gene: TRBV6-5

CDR3aa: CASSLSLGGANQETQYF
v_gene: TRBV27

CDR3aa: CASSPKEGRGSPLHF
v_gene: TRBV7-2

CDR3aa: CASRSGTGGFYEQYF
v_gene: TRBV11-2

CDR3aa: CASSRDSQYEQYF
v_gene: TRBV5-1

CDR3aa: CASRRGRETEAFF
v_gene: TRBV27

CDR3aa: CASSPRRGLNTEAFF
v_gene: TRBV7-9

CDR3aa: CASSPGWGGGYEQYF
v_gene: TRBV5-1

CDR3aa: CASSSYLAYEQYF
v_gene: TRBV27

CDR3aa: CASKIAGTGGGNEQFF
v_gene: TRBV11-2

CDR3aa: CAIRQGNQPQHF
v_gene: TRBV6-5

CDR3aa: CASSISGVPISNYGYTF
v_gene: TRBV19

CDR3aa: CAISESTFTEETYEQYF
v_gene: TRBV10-3

CDR3aa: CASSPTGTGYGYTF
v_gene: TRBV18

CDR3aa: CAWSVVTVGQPQHF
v_gene: TRBV30

CDR3aa: CASSPDRAYNSPLHF
v_gene: TRBV3-1/TRBV3-2

CDR3aa: CASRRGEALYGYTF
v_gene: TRBV6-5

CDR3aa: CASSQLSYFGRGESYEQYF
v_gene: TRBV4-2

CDR3aa: CASSSPGTANTEAFF
v_gene: TRBV6-5

CDR3aa: CASSYLGEATEAFF
v_gene: TRBV6-2/TRBV6-3

CDR3aa: CASSSQQLMNTEAFF
v_gene: TRBV7-9

CDR3aa: CAWRVEEERDTEAFF
v_gene: TRBV30

CDR3aa: CASRRHVGSFYEQYF
v_gene: TRBV28

CDR3aa: CASSLARDYNSPLHF
v_gene: TRBV5-1

CDR3aa: CASSFLLAGFYEQYF
v_gene: TRBV28

CDR3aa: CASSLGGLAGDREEQFF
v_gene: TRBV11-2

CDR3aa: CASGSGSYEQYF
v_gene: TRBV12-5

CDR3aa: CAVEVYDYGYTF
v_gene: TRBV30

CDR3aa: CASSPGGGIYEQYF
v_gene: TRBV18

CDR3aa: CASSIAGVYEQYF
v_gene: TRBV6-2/TRBV6-3

CDR3aa: CASSIRRADRGKETQYF
v_gene: TRBV19

CDR3aa: CASMSGTGSYEQYF
v_gene: TRBV5-1

CDR3aa: CASRVGTSGTYEQYF
v_gene: TRBV6-6

CDR3aa: CASSLSLFSQQGGGGQYF
v_gene: TRBV27

CDR3aa: CASSGQTNYGYTF
v_gene: TRBV11-2

CDR3aa: CASSRQIPGNTIYF
v_gene: TRBV3-1/TRBV3-2

CDR3aa: CASSSGAANTEAFF
v_gene: TRBV5-1

CDR3aa: CASRDRDLSGANVLTF
v_gene: TRBV5-1

CDR3aa: CASSLATGKLTDTQYF
v_gene: TRBV18

CDR3aa: CASSFLRPAGPPAYEQYF
v_gene: TRBV27

CDR3aa: CASRRDFYEQYF
v_gene: TRBV12-3/TRBV12-4

CDR3aa: CASSQSRFGGRTGDTEAFF
v_gene: TRBV4-1

CDR3aa: CASSERGHRPMNYGYTF
v_gene: TRBV6-1

CDR3aa: CASSKETTAGQAVPREQYF
v_gene: TRBV21-1

CDR3aa: CASSLAGAGVTDTQYF
v_gene: TRBV5-5

CDR3aa: CASSYGGIGSYTF
v_gene: TRBV6-2/TRBV6-3

CDR3aa: CASSLALSPTSGALHFF
v_gene: TRBV7-9

CDR3aa: CASSFRTSGRLAYYEQYF
v_gene: TRBV6-2/TRBV6-3

CDR3aa: CASSYLGLACFVGETQYF
v_gene: TRBV6-7

CDR3aa: CASSLYRSNNYGYTF
v_gene: TRBV4-1

CDR3aa: CASSSQWRGYGYTF
v_gene: TRBV6-2/TRBV6-3